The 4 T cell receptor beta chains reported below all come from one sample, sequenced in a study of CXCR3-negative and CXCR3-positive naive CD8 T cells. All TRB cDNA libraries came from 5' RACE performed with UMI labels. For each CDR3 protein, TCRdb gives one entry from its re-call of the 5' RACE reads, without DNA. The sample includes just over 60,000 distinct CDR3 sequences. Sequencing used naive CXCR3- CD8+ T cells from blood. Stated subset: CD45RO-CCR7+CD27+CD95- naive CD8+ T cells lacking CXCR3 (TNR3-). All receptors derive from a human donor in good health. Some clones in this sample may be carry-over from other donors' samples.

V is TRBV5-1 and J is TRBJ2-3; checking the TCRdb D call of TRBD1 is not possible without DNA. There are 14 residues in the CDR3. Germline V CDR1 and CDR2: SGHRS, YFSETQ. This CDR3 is CASRERGATDTQYF.

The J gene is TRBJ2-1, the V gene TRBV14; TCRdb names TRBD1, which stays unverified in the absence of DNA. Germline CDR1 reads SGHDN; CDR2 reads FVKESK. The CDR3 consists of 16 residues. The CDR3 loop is CASSPIRASSYNEQFF. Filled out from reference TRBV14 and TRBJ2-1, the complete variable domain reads EAGVTQFPSHSVIEKGQTVTLRCDPISGHDNLYWYRRVMGKEIKFLLHFVKESKQDESGMPNNRFLAERTGGTYSTLKVQPAELEDSGVYFCASSPIRASSYNEQFFGPGTRLTVL.

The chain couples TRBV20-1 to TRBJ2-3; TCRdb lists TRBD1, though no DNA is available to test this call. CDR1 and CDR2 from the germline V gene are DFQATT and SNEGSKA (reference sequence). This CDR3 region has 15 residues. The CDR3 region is CSARDPEVPTDTQYF.

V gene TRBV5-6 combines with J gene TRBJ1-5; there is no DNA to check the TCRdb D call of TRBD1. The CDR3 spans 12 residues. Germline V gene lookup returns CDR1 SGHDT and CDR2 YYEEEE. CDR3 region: CASSSTGRPQHF. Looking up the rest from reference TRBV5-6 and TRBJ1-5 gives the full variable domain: DAGVTQSPTHLIKTRGQQVTLRCSPKSGHDTVSWYQQALGQGPQFIFQYYEEEERQRGNFPDRFSGHQFPNYSSELNVNALLLGDSALYLCASSSTGRPQHFGDGTRLSIL.